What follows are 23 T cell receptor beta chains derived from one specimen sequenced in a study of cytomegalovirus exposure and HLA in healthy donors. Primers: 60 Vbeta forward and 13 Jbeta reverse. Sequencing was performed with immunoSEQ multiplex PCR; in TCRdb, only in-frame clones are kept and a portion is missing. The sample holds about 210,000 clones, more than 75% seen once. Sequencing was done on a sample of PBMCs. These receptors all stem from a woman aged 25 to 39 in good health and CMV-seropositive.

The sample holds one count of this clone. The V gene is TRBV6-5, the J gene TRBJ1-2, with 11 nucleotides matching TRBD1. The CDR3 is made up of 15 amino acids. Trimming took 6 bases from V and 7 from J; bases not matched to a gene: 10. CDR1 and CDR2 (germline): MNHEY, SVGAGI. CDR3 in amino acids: CASRSSGTGGLGYTF. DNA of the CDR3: TGTGCCAGCAGAAGCTCCGGGACAGGGGGTCTTGGCTACACCTTC.

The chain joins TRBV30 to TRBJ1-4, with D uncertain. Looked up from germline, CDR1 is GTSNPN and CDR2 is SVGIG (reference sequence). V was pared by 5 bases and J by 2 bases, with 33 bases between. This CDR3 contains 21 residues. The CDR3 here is CAWGPYYSGRPVLRTNEKLFF. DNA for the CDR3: TGTGCCTGGGGCCCATATTACAGCGGGCGGCCCGTCCTTCGGACTAATGAAAAACTGTTTTTT. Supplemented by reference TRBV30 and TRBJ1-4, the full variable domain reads SQTIHQWPATLVQPVGSPLSLECTVEGTSNPNLYWYRQAAGRGLQLLFYSVGIGQISSEVPQNLSASRPQDRQFILSSKKLLLSDSGFYLCAWGPYYSGRPVLRTNEKLFFGSGTQLSVL.

CDR3 residues: CASSLVNGGSSPLHF. The CDR3 DNA sequence: TGTGCCAGCAGCTTAGTTAATGGAGGGTCTTCACCCCTCCACTTT. This rearrangement joins TRBV7-2 to TRBJ1-6; D gene unclear. The CDR3 extends over 15 amino acids. Trimming cost V 1 base and J 9 bases, with 13 bases left between them. Germline CDR1 is SGHTA and CDR2 is FQGNSA.

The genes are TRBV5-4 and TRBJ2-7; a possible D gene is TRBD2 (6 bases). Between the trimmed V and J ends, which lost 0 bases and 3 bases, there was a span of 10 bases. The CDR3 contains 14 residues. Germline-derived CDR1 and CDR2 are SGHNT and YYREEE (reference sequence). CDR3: CASSLGGANYEQYF. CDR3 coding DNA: TGTGCCAGCAGCTTGGGCGGGGCGAACTACGAGCAGTACTTC.

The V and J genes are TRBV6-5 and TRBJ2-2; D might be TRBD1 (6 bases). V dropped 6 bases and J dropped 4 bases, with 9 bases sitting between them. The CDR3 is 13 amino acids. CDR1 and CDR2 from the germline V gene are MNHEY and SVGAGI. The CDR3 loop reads CASRARGTGELFF. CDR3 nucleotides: TGTGCCAGCAGGGCCAGGGGCACCGGGGAGCTGTTTTTT.

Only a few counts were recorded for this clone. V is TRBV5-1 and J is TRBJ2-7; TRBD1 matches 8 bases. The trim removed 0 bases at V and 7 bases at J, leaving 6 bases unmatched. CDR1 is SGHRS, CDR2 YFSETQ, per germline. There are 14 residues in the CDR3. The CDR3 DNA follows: TGCGCCAGCAGCTTGGGGACAGGGTTGGGGGAGCAGTACTTC. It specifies CASSLGTGLGEQYF.

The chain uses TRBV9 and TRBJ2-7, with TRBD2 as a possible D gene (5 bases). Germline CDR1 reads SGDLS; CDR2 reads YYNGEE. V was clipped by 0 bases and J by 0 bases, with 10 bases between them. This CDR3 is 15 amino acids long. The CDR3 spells CASSVDTSTSYEQYF. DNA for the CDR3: TGTGCCAGCAGCGTAGATACTAGTACCTCCTACGAGCAGTACTTC.

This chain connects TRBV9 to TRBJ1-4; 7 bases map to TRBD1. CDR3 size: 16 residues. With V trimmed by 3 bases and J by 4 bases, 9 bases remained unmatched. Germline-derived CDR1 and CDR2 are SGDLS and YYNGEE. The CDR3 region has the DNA TGTGCCAGCAGCGCTGGACCCGGGACAGTTAATGAAAAACTGTTTTTT. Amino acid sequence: CASSAGPGTVNEKLFF. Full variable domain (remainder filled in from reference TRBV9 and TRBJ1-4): DSGVTQTPKHLITATGQRVTLRCSPRSGDLSVYWYQQSLDQGLQFLIQYYNGEERAKGNILERFSAQQFPDLHSELNLSSLELGDSALYFCASSAGPGTVNEKLFFGSGTQLSVL.

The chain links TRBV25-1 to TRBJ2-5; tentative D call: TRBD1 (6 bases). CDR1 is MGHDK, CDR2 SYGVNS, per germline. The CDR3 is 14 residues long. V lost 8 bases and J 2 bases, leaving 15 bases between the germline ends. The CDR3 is CASDPGHSQETQYF. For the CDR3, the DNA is TGTGCCAGCGATCCGGGACATTCACAAGAGACCCAGTACTTC. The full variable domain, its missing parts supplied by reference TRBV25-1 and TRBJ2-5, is EADIYQTPRYLVIGTGKKITLECSQTMGHDKMYWYQQDPGMELHLIHYSYGVNSTEKGDLSSESTVSRIRTEHFPLTLESARPSHTSQYLCASDPGHSQETQYFGPGTRLLVL.

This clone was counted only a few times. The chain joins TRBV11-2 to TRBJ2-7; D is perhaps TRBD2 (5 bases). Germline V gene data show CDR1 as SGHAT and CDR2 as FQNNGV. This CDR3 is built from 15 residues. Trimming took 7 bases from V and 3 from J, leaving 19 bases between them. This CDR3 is CASIGLSPGGYEQYF. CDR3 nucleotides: TGTGCCAGCATCGGACTCTCTCCAGGCGGCTACGAGCAGTACTTC.

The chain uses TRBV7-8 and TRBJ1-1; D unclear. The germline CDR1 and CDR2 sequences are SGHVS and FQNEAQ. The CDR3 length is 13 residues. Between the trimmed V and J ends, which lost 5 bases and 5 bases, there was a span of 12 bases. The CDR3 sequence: CASSPGGVTEAFF. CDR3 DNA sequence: TGTGCCAGCAGCCCGGGCGGGGTGACTGAAGCTTTCTTT.

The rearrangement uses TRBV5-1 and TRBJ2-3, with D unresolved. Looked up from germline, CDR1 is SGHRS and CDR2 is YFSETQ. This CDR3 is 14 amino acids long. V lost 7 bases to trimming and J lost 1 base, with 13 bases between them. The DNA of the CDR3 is TGCGCCAGCGGGCTCAATGGGCGCACAGATACGCAGTATTTT. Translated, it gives CASGLNGRTDTQYF.

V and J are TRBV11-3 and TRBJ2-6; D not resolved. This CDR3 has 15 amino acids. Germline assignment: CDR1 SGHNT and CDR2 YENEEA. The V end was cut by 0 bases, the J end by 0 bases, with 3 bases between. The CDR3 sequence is CASSLESSGANVLTF. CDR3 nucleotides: TGTGCCAGCAGCTTAGAGAGCTCTGGGGCCAACGTCCTGACTTTC.

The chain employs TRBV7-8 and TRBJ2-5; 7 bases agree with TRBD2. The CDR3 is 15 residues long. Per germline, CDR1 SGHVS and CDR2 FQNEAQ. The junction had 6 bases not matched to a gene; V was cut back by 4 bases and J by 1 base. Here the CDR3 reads CASSSSGGPQETQYF. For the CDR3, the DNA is TGTGCCAGCAGCTCTAGCGGAGGGCCCCAAGAGACCCAGTACTTC.

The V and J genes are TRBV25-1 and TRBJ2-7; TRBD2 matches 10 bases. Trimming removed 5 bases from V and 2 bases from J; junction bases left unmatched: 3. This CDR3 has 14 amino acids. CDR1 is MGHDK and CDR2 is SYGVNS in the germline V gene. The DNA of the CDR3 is TGTGCCAGCAGTTCTAGCGGGAGTCCCTACGAGCAGTACTTC. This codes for CASSSSGSPYEQYF.

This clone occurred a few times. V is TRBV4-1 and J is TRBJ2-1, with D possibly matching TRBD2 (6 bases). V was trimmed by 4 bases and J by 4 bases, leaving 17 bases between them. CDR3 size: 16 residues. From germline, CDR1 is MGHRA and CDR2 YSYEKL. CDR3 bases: TGCGCCAGCAGCCCCCAGGAGGGTGGGAGTTACAATGAGCAGTTCTTC. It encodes CASSPQEGGSYNEQFF.

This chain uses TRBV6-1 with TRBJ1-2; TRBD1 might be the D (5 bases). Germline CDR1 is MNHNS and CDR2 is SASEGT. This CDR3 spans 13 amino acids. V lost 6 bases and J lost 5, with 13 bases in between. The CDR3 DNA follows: TGTGCCAGCAGAGCTGTACAGGTTTATGGCTACACCTTC. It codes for CASRAVQVYGYTF.

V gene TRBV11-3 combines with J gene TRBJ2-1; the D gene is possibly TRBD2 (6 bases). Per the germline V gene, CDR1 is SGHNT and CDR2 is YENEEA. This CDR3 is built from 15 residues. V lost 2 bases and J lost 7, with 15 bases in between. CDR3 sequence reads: CASSLFTGVANEQFF. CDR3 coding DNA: TGTGCCAGCAGCTTATTCACGGGAGTAGCGAATGAGCAGTTCTTC.

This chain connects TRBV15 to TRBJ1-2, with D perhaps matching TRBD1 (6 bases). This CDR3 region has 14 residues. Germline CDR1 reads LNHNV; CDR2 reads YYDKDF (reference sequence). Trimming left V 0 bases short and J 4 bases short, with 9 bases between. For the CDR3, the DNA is TGTGCCACCAGCAGAGACAGGGGCGGCTATGGCTACACCTTC. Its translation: CATSRDRGGYGYTF.

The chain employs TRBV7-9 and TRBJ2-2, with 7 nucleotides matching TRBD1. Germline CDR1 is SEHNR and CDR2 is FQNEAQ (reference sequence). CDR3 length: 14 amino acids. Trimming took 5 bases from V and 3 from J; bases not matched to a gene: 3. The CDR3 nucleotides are TGTGCCAGCAGCCCCACAGGGGACACCGGGGAGCTGTTTTTT. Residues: CASSPTGDTGELFF.

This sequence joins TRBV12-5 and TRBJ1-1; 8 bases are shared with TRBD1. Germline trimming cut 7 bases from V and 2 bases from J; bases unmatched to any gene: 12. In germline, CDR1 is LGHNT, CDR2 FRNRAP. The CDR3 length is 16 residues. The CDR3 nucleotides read TGTGCTAGTGTCGACGGACAGGGAGTCTTTAACACTGAAGCTTTCTTT. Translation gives CASVDGQGVFNTEAFF.

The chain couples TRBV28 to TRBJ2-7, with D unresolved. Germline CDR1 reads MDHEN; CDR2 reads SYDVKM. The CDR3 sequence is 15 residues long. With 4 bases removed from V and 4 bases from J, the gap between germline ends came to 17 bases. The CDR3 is CASSSTPPLPYEQYF. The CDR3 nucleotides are TGTGCCAGCAGTTCAACTCCTCCCCTACCTTACGAGCAGTACTTC.

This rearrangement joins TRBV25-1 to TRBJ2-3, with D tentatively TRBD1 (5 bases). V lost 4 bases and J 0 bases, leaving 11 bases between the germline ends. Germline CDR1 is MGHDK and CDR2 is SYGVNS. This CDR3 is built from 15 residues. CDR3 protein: CASSGTGSSTDTQYF. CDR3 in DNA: TGTGCCAGCAGTGGTACAGGATCGAGCACAGATACGCAGTATTTT.